A selection of T cell receptor beta chains follows, all from one sample in a study of shared clonotypes between healthy human individuals. Generated by immunoSEQ multiplex PCR, the TCRdb table keeps only in-frame clones and is missing some. The sample lists roughly 2,500,000 clones; 90% to 95% were seen once. The source material was naive CD4+ T cells from PBMCs. The origin of the receptors is a man between 18 and 35 years old in good health. Some clones in this sample may be carry-over from other donors' samples. CDR3s include the opening cysteine and the closing phenylalanine or tryptophan. D genes are given only for firm matches.

D	J	V	CDR3
NA	TRBJ1-1	TRBV11-2	CASSLVPGEAFF
NA	TRBJ2-7	TRBV6-5	CASSYSWDEQYF
NA	TRBJ2-2	TRBV14	CASSQDWGDTGELFF
NA	TRBJ1-2	TRBV29-1	CSVAVRGGGGYTF
NA	TRBJ2-7	TRBV5-1	CASSLGLVGEQYF
TRBD1	TRBJ1-2	TRBV6-5	CASSYGQGPNYGYTF
NA	TRBJ2-7	TRBV28	CASSPSSSYEQYF
TRBD1	TRBJ1-2	TRBV5-1	CASQGQGENYGYTF
TRBD1	TRBJ1-1	TRBV6-5	CASTGDTEAFF
TRBD1	TRBJ1-1	TRBV19	CASSPRTGDMNTEAFF
NA	TRBJ1-5	TRBV11-2	CASSLEIGHNQPQHF
NA	TRBJ1-5	TRBV19	CASSIGVPRFNQPQHF
NA	TRBJ1-2	TRBV28	CASSLVALNYGYTF